This T cell receptor beta chain emerged from a study of control samples from healthy donors and cancer patients. Losses at the gene ends were 4 bases for V and 2 bases for J; bases not matched to a gene: 6. This CDR3 contains 14 residues. Germline CDR1 reads SGHKS; CDR2 reads YYEKEE (reference sequence). TCRdb's table, derived via immunoSEQ multiplex PCR, lists solely in-frame clones and lacks some. The profile covers approximately 140,000 clones, with roughly 94% appearing a single time and around 12% taken by the ten largest. V gene TRBV5-5 combines with J gene TRBJ2-7; 7 nucleotides align to TRBD1. The sample consisted of blood. This clonotype was obtained from a man aged 35-49 years in good health. CDR3 nucleotide sequence: TGTGCCAGCAGCATACAGGGGCCTCCCTACGAGCAGTACTTC. It encodes CASSIQGPPYEQYF.